This is a list of T cell receptor beta chains from one sample in a study of T-cell reconstitution after alpha-beta-depleted transplantation in children. One entry per CDR3 protein results from TCRdb running MiXCR on the PCR reads. The sample yields 350,000 to 500,000 distinct CDR3 sequences, 43% seen once. The sequenced sample was PBMCs, obtained before TCRalphabeta/CD19-depleted stem cell transplant. These TCRs come from a girl between 2 and 10 years old with aplastic anemia, due to receive a stem cell transplant. The CDR3 runs from the conserved cysteine through the conserved F or W. D genes are given only for firm matches. Clone size is given for some rows only: seen once, a few or many times, or a class if the clone is expanded.

D: .; J: TRBJ1-2; V: TRBV28; size: .; CDR3: CASSLMRGNSLVTF; DNA: TGTGCCAGCAGTTTAATGAGGGGGAACAGCTTAGTAACCTTC
D: TRBD2; J: TRBJ2-1; V: TRBV20-1; size: many; CDR3: CSARDLGTSGTNEQFF; DNA: TGCAGTGCTAGAGATCTGGGGACTAGCGGTACCAATGAGCAGTTCTTC
D: TRBD1; J: TRBJ1-4; V: TRBV5-1; size: .; CDR3: CASSYGQVEEKLFF; DNA: TGCGCCAGCAGCTATGGACAGGTGGAGGAAAAACTGTTTTTT
D: TRBD1; J: TRBJ2-5; V: TRBV15; size: .; CDR3: CATRYRGRLGAQYF; DNA: TGTGCCACCAGGTACAGGGGGAGATTGGGGGCCCAGTACTTC
D: TRBD2; J: TRBJ2-7; V: TRBV7-6; size: .; CDR3: CASSLSGTSVSAEQYF; DNA: TGTGCCAGCAGCTTAAGCGGGACTAGCGTTTCCGCCGAGCAGTACTTC
D: TRBD2; J: TRBJ2-2; V: TRBV5-1; size: .; CDR3: CASSTTSGSETGELFF; DNA: TGCGCCAGCAGCACAACTAGCGGGAGTGAGACCGGGGAGCTGTTTTTT
D: .; J: TRBJ2-3; V: TRBV7-2; size: .; CDR3: CASSLGRGVTVDTQYF; DNA: TGTGCCAGCAGCTTAGGCAGGGGGGTAACAGTAGATACGCAGTATTTT
D: .; J: TRBJ2-3; V: TRBV9; size: .; CDR3: CASTHLRYFRDTQYF; DNA: TGTGCCAGCACCCATTTGAGGTATTTTAGAGATACGCAGTATTTT
D: TRBD2; J: TRBJ2-1; V: TRBV20-1; size: many; CDR3: CSARGPAGGYNEQFF; DNA: TGCAGTGCTAGAGGTCCTGCGGGAGGCTACAATGAGCAGTTCTTC
D: TRBD2; J: TRBJ2-1; V: TRBV20-1; size: many; CDR3: CSAGGGSGGSSYNEQFF; DNA: TGCAGTGCTGGAGGGGGTTCGGGGGGGAGCTCCTACAATGAGCAGTTCTTC
D: TRBD1; J: TRBJ1-5; V: TRBV7-9; size: .; CDR3: CASSLGTGVQGQPQHF; DNA: TGTGCCAGCAGCTTAGGGACAGGGGTTCAGGGCCAGCCCCAGCATTTT
D: .; J: TRBJ2-1; V: TRBV19; size: few; CDR3: CASSIRTHEQFF; DNA: TGTGCCAGTAGTATACGGACCCATGAGCAGTTCTTC
D: TRBD1; J: TRBJ2-2; V: TRBV4-1; size: few; CDR3: CASRRGQVNTGELFF; DNA: TGCGCCAGCAGGCGCGGACAGGTTAACACCGGGGAGCTGTTTTTT
D: .; J: TRBJ2-7; V: TRBV5-1; size: few; CDR3: CASSFQGPGEEQYF; DNA: TGCGCCAGCAGCTTTCAGGGGCCGGGCGAGGAGCAGTACTTC
D: .; J: TRBJ1-1; V: TRBV3-1; size: few; CDR3: CASSQHGENAEAFF; DNA: TGTGCCAGCAGCCAGCACGGGGAGAACGCTGAAGCTTTCTTT
D: .; J: TRBJ2-1; V: TRBV7-2; size: few; CDR3: CASSVKSSYNEQFF; DNA: TGTGCCAGCAGCGTCAAGAGCTCCTACAATGAGCAGTTCTTC
D: .; J: TRBJ1-6; V: TRBV7-6; size: .; CDR3: CASSSNSGSPLHF; DNA: TGTGCCAGCAGCTCCAATAGCGGGTCACCCCTCCACTTT
D: .; J: TRBJ1-1; V: TRBV12-3/TRBV12-4; size: many; CDR3: CASSISETEAFF; DNA: TGTGCCAGCAGTATCTCAGAGACTGAAGCTTTCTTT
D: TRBD2; J: TRBJ2-3; V: TRBV7-2; size: few; CDR3: CASSRRTSAFTDTQYF; DNA: TGTGCCAGCAGCCGCCGGACTAGCGCCTTCACAGATACGCAGTATTTT
D: TRBD1; J: TRBJ1-1; V: TRBV20-1; size: .; CDR3: CRAGGASLEAFF; DNA: TGCAGGGCAGGGGGCGCGTCCCTCGAAGCTTTCTTT
D: .; J: TRBJ2-1; V: TRBV20-1; size: .; CDR3: CSARLLRSYNEQFF; DNA: TGCAGTGCTAGACTTTTACGCTCCTACAATGAGCAGTTCTTC
D: TRBD1; J: TRBJ1-1; V: TRBV12-3/TRBV12-4; size: many; CDR3: CASSLLDRVGEAFF; DNA: TGTGCCAGCAGCCTACTCGACAGGGTGGGTGAAGCTTTCTTT
D: TRBD2; J: TRBJ2-1; V: TRBV27; size: .; CDR3: CASSLSASGIVDEQFF; DNA: TGTGCCAGCAGTTTATCGGCTAGCGGGATTGTCGATGAGCAGTTCTTC
D: .; J: TRBJ1-3; V: TRBV29-1; size: few; CDR3: CSVETGRSSGNTIYF; DNA: TGCAGCGTTGAAACGGGCCGGAGCTCTGGAAACACCATATATTTT
D: .; J: TRBJ1-2; V: TRBV20-1; size: .; CDR3: CSASGLQGYGYTF; DNA: TGCAGTGCTAGTGGCCTACAGGGCTATGGCTACACCTTC